Presented here are 29 T cell receptor beta chains from one specimen sequenced in a study of blood T cells in healthy people across ages. Primers used in a second PCR of about 7 to 12 cycles were a sample-barcoded 5' primer and a J-beta primer mix. One entry per CDR3 protein results from TCRdb running MiXCR on the 5' RACE reads. The sample contains around 750,000 distinct CDR3 sequences, about 55% of which appear only once. The sample taken for sequencing was blood. Receptor source: an elderly man in good health.

This clonotype was detected only a few times. The J gene is TRBJ2-7, the V gene TRBV21-1; the table's D call TRBD1 went unverified against the DNA. TRBV21-1 is reported as a pseudogene. This CDR3 region has 15 residues. CDR3 region: CASSGRGTVTYEQYF. CDR3 nucleotide sequence: TGTGCCAGCAGCGGGCGGGGGACGGTGACCTACGAGCAGTACTTC.

In its sample, this clonotype was seen a few times. The rearrangement uses TRBV20-1 and TRBJ2-2; 11 bases are a match to TRBD2. The germline V gene has CDR1 DFQATT and CDR2 SNEGSKA (reference sequence). The CDR3 covers 14 residues. Losses at the gene ends were 4 bases for V and 8 bases for J; bases not matched to a gene: 6. Here the CDR3 DNA reads TGCAGTGCTAAAACTAGCGGGAGTTTGGGGGAGCTGTTTTTT. It encodes CSAKTSGSLGELFF.

This clonotype was seen a few times. The rearrangement uses TRBV5-1 and TRBJ2-6; D gene uncertain. Germline CDR1 is SGHRS and CDR2 is YFSETQ. V was shortened by 5 bases and J by 0 bases, with 12 bases between the two germline ends. This CDR3 has 16 amino acids. CDR3 protein: CASSPEVGSGANVLTF. The CDR3 DNA follows: TGCGCCAGCAGTCCTGAAGTGGGCTCTGGGGCCAACGTCCTGACTTTC.

The V gene is TRBV12-3 or TRBV12-4, the J gene TRBJ1-5; tentatively, D is TRBD1 (5 bases). V dropped 5 bases and J dropped 7 bases, with 12 bases sitting between them. This CDR3 contains 13 residues. CDR3 bases: TGTGCCAGCAGTCACGGGACGAGACAGCCCCAGCATTTT. This gives the protein CASSHGTRQPQHF.

The V and J genes are TRBV18 and TRBJ2-1; D remains unclear. This CDR3 contains 13 residues. The V end lost 5 bases, the J end lost 7 bases, and 12 bases lay between the germline ends. CDR1 and CDR2 (germline): KGHSH, LQKENI. The CDR3 here is CASSEGIQNEQFF. DNA of the CDR3: TGTGCCAGCTCAGAAGGAATACAGAATGAGCAGTTCTTC.

The chain combines TRBV5-1 with TRBJ2-7; 10 bases line up with TRBD2. The CDR3 is 18 amino acids. Germline values: CDR1 SGHRS, CDR2 YFSETQ. V lost 0 bases to trimming and J lost 0 bases; unmatched junction nucleotides: 9. CDR3 bases: TGCGCCAGCAGCTTGGATGCAGGGAGCGGGAGGGCCTCCTACGAGCAGTACTTC. Residues: CASSLDAGSGRASYEQYF. Supplemented by reference TRBV5-1 and TRBJ2-7, the full variable domain reads KAGVTQTPRYLIKTRGQQVTLSCSPISGHRSVSWYQQTPGQGLQFLFEYFSETQRNKGNFPGRFSGRQFSNSRSEMNVSTLELGDSALYLCASSLDAGSGRASYEQYFGPGTRLTVT.

The chain is built from TRBV12-5 and TRBJ1-2, with 7 bases fitting TRBD1. Germline trimming cut 2 bases from V and 1 base from J; bases unmatched to any gene: 7. The CDR3 contains 16 residues. The germline V gene has CDR1 LGHNT and CDR2 FRNRAP. CDR3 residues: CASGLPPGQNNYGYTF. The CDR3 DNA reads as TGTGCTAGTGGTTTGCCGCCGGGACAGAATAACTATGGCTACACCTTC.

The chain links TRBV3-1 to TRBJ2-3; D not certain. Germline V gene data show CDR1 as LGHDT and CDR2 as YNNKEL (reference sequence). With 0 bases removed from V and 0 bases from J, the gap between germline ends came to 10 bases. The CDR3 has 16 residues. CDR3 in amino acids: CASSQDRQESTDTQYF. The CDR3 coding sequence is TGTGCCAGCAGCCAAGATCGGCAGGAGAGCACAGATACGCAGTATTTT.

The rearrangement joins TRBV7-9 to TRBJ2-1, with 12 bases fitting TRBD2. V was clipped by 4 bases and J by 2 bases; unmatched bases: 6. Germline V gene sequence: CDR1 SEHNR, CDR2 FQNEAQ (reference sequence). The CDR3 length is 17 residues. CDR3 in amino acids: CASSSTGLAGPYNEQFF. The CDR3 DNA reads as TGTGCCAGCAGCTCGACCGGACTAGCGGGGCCCTACAATGAGCAGTTCTTC.

This rearrangement joins TRBV7-2 to TRBJ1-2; no clear D gene. Germline assignment: CDR1 SGHTA and CDR2 FQGNSA. The CDR3 has 13 residues. Trimming cost V 5 bases and J 6 bases, with 13 bases left between them. CDR3 sequence reads: CASSPRGGNGYTF. CDR3 nucleotides: TGTGCCAGCAGCCCCCGCGGCGGGAATGGCTACACCTTC.

This clonotype appeared a few times. The chain carries TRBV29-1 and TRBJ1-1; TRBD1 aligns across 7 bases. Germline trimming cut 5 bases from V and 0 bases from J; bases unmatched to any gene: 3. This CDR3 has 13 amino acids. Looked up from germline, CDR1 is SQVTM and CDR2 is ANQGSEA. Written as DNA, the CDR3 is TGCAGCGTTAGACAGGGACTGAACACTGAAGCTTTCTTT. It encodes CSVRQGLNTEAFF.

The gene calls are TRBV29-1 and TRBJ1-2; tentative D call: TRBD1 (5 bases). Germline CDR1 is SQVTM and CDR2 is ANQGSEA. Trimming took off 1 base at V and 1 base at J, with 7 bases between the two ends. This CDR3 spans 13 amino acids. The CDR3: CSVEGGYNYGYTF. In nucleotides, the CDR3 is TGCAGCGTTGAAGGGGGGTATAACTATGGCTACACCTTC. Complete variable domain (other parts from reference TRBV29-1 and TRBJ1-2): SAVISQKPSRDICQRGTSLTIQCQVDSQVTMMFWYRQQPGQSLTLIATANQGSEATYESGFVIDKFPISRPNLTFSTLTVSNMSPEDSSIYLCSVEGGYNYGYTFGSGTRLTVV.

V usage is TRBV28 and J usage is TRBJ2-3; 7 bases align to TRBD2. Germline V CDR1 and CDR2: MDHEN, SYDVKM. The J segment lost 3 bases and the V segment lost 3 bases, leaving 3 bases of the junction unmatched. This CDR3 region has 14 residues. The CDR3 spells CASSFRSGTDTQYF. CDR3 nucleotide sequence: TGTGCCAGCAGTTTTCGTAGCGGGACAGATACGCAGTATTTT.

This clonotype turned up a few times. The V call is TRBV6-4, the J call TRBJ2-1, with D perhaps matching TRBD1 (5 bases). Trimming cost V 3 bases and J 5 bases, with 23 bases left between them. CDR3 length: 18 amino acids. Looked up from germline, CDR1 is MRHNA and CDR2 is SNTAGT. Here the CDR3 reads CASSDYPLGREGHNEQFF. The CDR3 nucleotides are TGTGCCAGCAGTGATTATCCACTCGGCAGGGAAGGGCACAATGAGCAGTTCTTC.

This sequence joins TRBV20-1 and TRBJ2-5, with D possibly being TRBD1 or TRBD2 (5 bases each). The J call may be mistaken, given a closer DNA end match to TRBJ2-7. This CDR3 is built from 13 residues. From germline, CDR1 is DFQATT and CDR2 SNEGSKA (reference sequence). CDR3 region: CSASGAQNYEQYF. CDR3 sequence (DNA): TGCAGTGCTAGCGGGGCCCAAAATTACGAGCAGTACTTC.

This clonotype was found a few times. The chain couples TRBV7-9 to TRBJ2-1; TRBD1 or TRBD2 may be the D gene (5 bases each). This CDR3 has 14 residues. V was trimmed by 5 bases and J by 8 bases, leaving 16 bases between them. Germline loops: CDR1 SEHNR, CDR2 FQNEAQ (reference sequence). CDR3 region: CASSPPDVGDEQFF. In DNA form, the CDR3 reads TGTGCCAGCAGCCCTCCGGATGTGGGGGATGAGCAGTTCTTC.

The rearrangement links TRBV20-1 to TRBJ2-7, with 14 bases that match TRBD2. Germline loops: CDR1 DFQATT, CDR2 SNEGSKA (reference sequence). The CDR3 covers 15 residues. The CDR3 DNA sequence: TGCAGCGGGGGACTAGCGGGAGATAGCCCCTACGAGCAGTACTTC. This gives the protein CSGGLAGDSPYEQYF.

This sequence joins TRBV4-1 and TRBJ2-7, with 11 bases matching TRBD2. Germline V gene sequence: CDR1 MGHRA, CDR2 YSYEKL. CDR3 length: 15 amino acids. The J segment lost 5 bases and the V segment lost 1 base, leaving 4 bases of the junction unmatched. The CDR3 nucleotides read TGCGCCAGCAGCCAAGGGCTAGCGGGAGGTGACGAGCAGTACTTC. Translating gives CASSQGLAGGDEQYF.

The chain is built from TRBV7-2 and TRBJ2-7; weak D call: TRBD2 (6 bases). The CDR3 sequence is 14 residues long. The V end was cut by 2 bases, the J end by 0 bases, with 8 bases between. CDR1 is SGHTA and CDR2 is FQGNSA in the germline V gene. The DNA for the CDR3 is TGTGCCAGCAGCTTATGGGACTTCTCCTACGAGCAGTACTTC. It yields the protein CASSLWDFSYEQYF.

This chain's CDR3 is CASSVRVGHTEAFF. CDR3 coding DNA: TGTGCCAGCAGTGTGAGGGTAGGACACACTGAAGCTTTCTTT. This rearrangement joins TRBV6-5 to TRBJ1-1, with unresolved D. CDR1 and CDR2 from the germline V gene are MNHEY and SVGAGI. V lost 5 bases, J lost 3 bases, and 13 bases lay in between. CDR3 length: 14 residues.

This sequence joins TRBV5-1 and TRBJ2-7; D may match TRBD1 or TRBD2 (7 bases each). Germline V gene data show CDR1 as SGHRS and CDR2 as YFSETQ. The CDR3 is made up of 16 amino acids. V gave up 2 bases and J gave up 0 bases, with 15 bases separating them. The CDR3, as DNA: TGCGCCAGCAGCTTACCCCAGGGGGGGCGCTCCTACGAGCAGTACTTC. It specifies CASSLPQGGRSYEQYF.

The sample holds a few counts of this clonotype. The chain is built from TRBV20-1 and TRBJ1-4; D unresolved. This CDR3 contains 16 residues. Germline V lookup: CDR1 DFQATT, CDR2 SNEGSKA (reference sequence). V lost 6 bases and J lost 8, with 25 bases in between. In DNA form, the CDR3 reads TGCAGTGCCACCGCCCCGGGTGGCGCTACGAAAGAAAAACTGTTTTTT. As protein: CSATAPGGATKEKLFF.

This chain links TRBV5-6 with TRBJ2-7, with D maybe TRBD1 (7 bases). In germline, CDR1 is SGHDT, CDR2 YYEEEE. V lost 3 bases to trimming and J lost 2 bases, with 15 bases between them. CDR3 length: 15 amino acids. The CDR3 DNA reads as TGTGCCAGCAGCTCAGGGGGGACATACCCCTACGAGCAGTACTTC. Protein: CASSSGGTYPYEQYF.

This chain links TRBV11-2 with TRBJ1-4, with 7 bases matching TRBD1. The CDR3 covers 14 residues. Trimming took 7 bases from V and 4 from J; bases not matched to a gene: 6. Germline V gene lookup returns CDR1 SGHAT and CDR2 FQNNGV. CDR3: CASTVTGFNEKLFF. CDR3 nucleotides: TGTGCCAGCACCGTGACAGGGTTTAATGAAAAACTGTTTTTT. The full variable domain, rest sourced from reference TRBV11-2 and TRBJ1-4, is EAGVAQSPRYKIIEKRQSVAFWCNPISGHATLYWYQQILGQGPKLLIQFQNNGVVDDSQLPKDRFSAERLKGVDSTLKIQPAKLEDSAVYLCASTVTGFNEKLFFGSGTQLSVL.

V usage is TRBV10-3 and J usage is TRBJ2-7; 9 bases line up with TRBD1. Looked up from germline, CDR1 is ENHRY and CDR2 is SYGVKD. The length of the CDR3 is 15 residues. With 7 bases clipped from V and 4 bases from J, the junction kept 11 bases outside the gene matches. The CDR3 reads CAIKPEGQGRYEQYF. CDR3 nucleotide sequence: TGTGCCATCAAGCCCGAAGGACAGGGGAGATACGAGCAGTACTTC.

This clonotype has more than one count but fewer than ten. V gene TRBV14 combines with J gene TRBJ2-5; 12 nucleotides match TRBD2. The J call is doubtful: the DNA matches TRBJ2-7 better. Germline CDR1 SGHDN, CDR2 FVKESK. The CDR3 is made up of 16 amino acids. CDR3 in DNA: TGTGCCAGCAGCCCCGTGGGACTAGCGGGTACCTACGAGCAGTACTTC. Translated: CASSPVGLAGTYEQYF.

The chain employs TRBV9 and TRBJ2-5; 8 bases match TRBD1. The J call may be mistaken, given a closer DNA end match to TRBJ2-7. This CDR3 spans 14 amino acids. Germline V lookup: CDR1 SGDLS, CDR2 YYNGEE. In DNA form, the CDR3 reads TGTGCCAGCAGCGCCCTCACAGGGGGAGGCGAGCAGTACTTC. Protein product: CASSALTGGGEQYF.

This chain uses TRBV29-1 with TRBJ2-7, with TRBD2 identical over 8 bases. After removal of 6 bases from V and 6 bases from J, the junction contained 10 bases not matched to a gene. The CDR3 extends over 13 amino acids. Germline loops: CDR1 SQVTM, CDR2 ANQGSEA. CDR3 bases: TGCAGCGTCCTTCGGAGCGGGGGAACCGAGCAGTACTTC. It is translated as CSVLRSGGTEQYF.

The chain is built from TRBV5-1 and TRBJ2-4, with unresolved D. The CDR3 totals 14 residues. Trimming cost V 0 bases and J 7 bases, with 11 bases left between them. Germline loops: CDR1 SGHRS, CDR2 YFSETQ. The CDR3 coding sequence is TGCGCCAGCAGCTTGGATATAGGAACGAACATTCAGTACTTC. This sequence encodes CASSLDIGTNIQYF.